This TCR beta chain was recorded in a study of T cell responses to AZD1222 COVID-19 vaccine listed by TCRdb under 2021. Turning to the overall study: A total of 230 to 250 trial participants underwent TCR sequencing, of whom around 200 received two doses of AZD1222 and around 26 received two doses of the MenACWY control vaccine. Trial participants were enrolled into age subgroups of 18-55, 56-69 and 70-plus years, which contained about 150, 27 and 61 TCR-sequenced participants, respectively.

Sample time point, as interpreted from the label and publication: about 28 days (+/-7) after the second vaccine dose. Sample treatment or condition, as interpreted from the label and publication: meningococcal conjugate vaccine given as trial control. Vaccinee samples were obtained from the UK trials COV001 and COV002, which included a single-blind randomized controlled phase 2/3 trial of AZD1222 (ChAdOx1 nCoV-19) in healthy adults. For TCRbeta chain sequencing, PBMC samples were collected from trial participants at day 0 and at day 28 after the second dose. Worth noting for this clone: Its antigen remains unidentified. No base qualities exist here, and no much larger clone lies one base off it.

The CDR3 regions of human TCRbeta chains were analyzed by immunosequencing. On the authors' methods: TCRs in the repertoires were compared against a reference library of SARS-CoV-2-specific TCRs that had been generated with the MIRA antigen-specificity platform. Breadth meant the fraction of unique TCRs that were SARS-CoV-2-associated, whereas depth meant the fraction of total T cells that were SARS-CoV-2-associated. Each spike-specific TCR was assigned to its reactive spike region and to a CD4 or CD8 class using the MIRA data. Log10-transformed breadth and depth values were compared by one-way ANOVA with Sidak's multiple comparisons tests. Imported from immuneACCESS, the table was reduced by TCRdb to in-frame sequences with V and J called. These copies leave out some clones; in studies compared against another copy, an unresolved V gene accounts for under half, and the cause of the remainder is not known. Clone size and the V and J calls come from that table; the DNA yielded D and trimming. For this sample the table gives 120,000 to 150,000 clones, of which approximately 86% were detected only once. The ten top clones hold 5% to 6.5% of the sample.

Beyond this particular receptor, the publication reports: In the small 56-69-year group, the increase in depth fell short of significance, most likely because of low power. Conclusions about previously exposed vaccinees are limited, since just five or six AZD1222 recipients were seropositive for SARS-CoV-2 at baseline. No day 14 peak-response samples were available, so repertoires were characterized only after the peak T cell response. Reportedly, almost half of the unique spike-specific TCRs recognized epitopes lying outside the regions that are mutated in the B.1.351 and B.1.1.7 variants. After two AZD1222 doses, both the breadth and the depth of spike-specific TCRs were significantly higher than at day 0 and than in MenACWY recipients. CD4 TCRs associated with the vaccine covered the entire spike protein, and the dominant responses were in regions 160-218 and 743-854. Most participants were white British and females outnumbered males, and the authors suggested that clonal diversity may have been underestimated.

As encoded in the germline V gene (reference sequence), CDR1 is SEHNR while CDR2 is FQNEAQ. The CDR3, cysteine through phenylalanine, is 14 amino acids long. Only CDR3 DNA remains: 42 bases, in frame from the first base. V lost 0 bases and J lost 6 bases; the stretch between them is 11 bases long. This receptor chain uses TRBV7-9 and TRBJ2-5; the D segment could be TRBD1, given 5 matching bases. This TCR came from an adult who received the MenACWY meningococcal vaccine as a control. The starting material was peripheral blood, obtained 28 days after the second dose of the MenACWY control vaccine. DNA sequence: TGTGCCAGCAGCTTAGCAGGGGCAGGCCAGACCCAGTACTTC. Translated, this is CASSLAGAGQTQYF.